This entry lists 18 T cell receptor beta chains sequenced from one sample in a study of control samples from healthy donors and cancer patients (TCRdb year 2020). Receptors were amplified or captured by the immunoSEQ multiplex PCR assay. TCRdb stores this immuneACCESS table with in-frame sequences only. Part of the clones is absent; in the studies checked, under half of the shortfall reflects unresolved V genes, and no reason is known for the rest. Here the sample has 150,000 to 200,000 clones; roughly 90% occur a single time. The top ten constitute around 12% of the sample. Sequencing input: blood. These receptors came from a man aged 30 to 39 in good health.

The chain links TRBV20-1 to TRBJ1-1; D not resolved. V lost 6 bases to trimming and J lost 1 base, with 6 bases between them. The CDR3 is made up of 11 amino acids. Germline CDR1 DFQATT, CDR2 SNEGSKA (reference sequence). The CDR3 protein is CSALKNTEAFF. In DNA, the CDR3 is TGCAGTGCCTTAAAGAACACTGAAGCTTTCTTT.

This clone showed up just a few times. The germline gene is not matched at one end of the junction; a read error may be the cause. V and J are TRBV7-9 and TRBJ2-4, with 9 nucleotides matching TRBD2. In germline, CDR1 is SEHNR, CDR2 FQNEAQ (reference sequence). The CDR3 is made up of 13 amino acids. The CDR3: CASRAGGGARLDF. Written as DNA, the CDR3 is TGTGCCAGCAGAGCCGGCGGGGGGGCGCGTCTAGACTTC. Variable domain in full (rest from reference TRBV7-9 and TRBJ2-4): DTGVSQNPRHKITKRGQNVTFRCDPISEHNRLYWYRQTLGQGPEFLTYFQNEAQLEKSRLLSDRFSAERPKGSFSTLEIQRTEQGDSAMYLCASRAGGGARLDFGAGTRLSVL.

V gene TRBV19 combines with J gene TRBJ2-1, with no clear D. CDR3 length equals 13 residues. The V gene lost 3 bases and the J gene lost 2 bases, with 5 bases spanning the gap. Germline lookup yields CDR1 LNHDA and CDR2 SQIVND (reference sequence). This CDR3 reads CASSMQTYNEQFF. CDR3 nucleotides: TGTGCCAGTAGTATGCAGACCTACAATGAGCAGTTCTTC.

This rearrangement joins TRBV27 to TRBJ1-5; no firm D call. Trimming cost V 5 bases and J 6 bases, with 14 bases left between them. The length of the CDR3 is 14 residues. The germline gives CDR1 MNHEY, CDR2 SMNVEV (reference sequence). The CDR3 sequence: CASSAKLGFQPQHF. In nucleotides, the CDR3 is TGTGCCAGCAGTGCTAAACTGGGATTTCAGCCCCAGCATTTT.

This chain joins TRBV2 and TRBJ2-7; the D is unclear. CDR1 and CDR2 from the germline V gene are SNHLY and FYNNEI. V lost 4 bases and J 7 bases, leaving 8 bases between the germline ends. The CDR3 runs to 11 residues. CDR3 in DNA: TGTGCCAGCAGTGTATGGGCTGAGCAGTACTTC. It codes for CASSVWAEQYF. The full variable domain, its missing parts supplied by reference TRBV2 and TRBJ2-7, is EPEVTQTPSHQVTQMGQEVILRCVPISNHLYFYWYRQILGQKVEFLVSFYNNEISEKSEIFDDQFSVERPDGSNFTLKIRSTKLEDSAMYFCASSVWAEQYFGPGTRLTVT.

The J gene is TRBJ2-7, the V gene TRBV18; tentative D call: TRBD2 (5 bases). Germline V CDR1 and CDR2: KGHSH, LQKENI. The CDR3 runs 15 residues. The ends were cut back, 4 bases at V and 6 bases at J, with 19 bases in the middle. The chain's CDR3 is CASSLPLGKAGEQYF. The CDR3 DNA follows: TGTGCCAGCTCACTCCCGTTGGGGAAGGCGGGCGAGCAGTACTTC. Complete variable domain (other parts from reference TRBV18 and TRBJ2-7): NAGVMQNPRHLVRRRGQEARLRCSPMKGHSHVYWYRQLPEEGLKFMVYLQKENIIDESGMPKERFSAEFPKEGPSILRIQQVVRGDSAAYFCASSLPLGKAGEQYFGPGTRLTVT.

V gene TRBV10-1 combines with J gene TRBJ2-1; the match to TRBD2 covers 10 bases. Germline loops: CDR1 WNHNN, CDR2 SYGVQD (reference sequence). CDR3 length: 14 amino acids. J lost 12 bases, V lost 10 bases, and 15 bases had no gene match. CDR3 residues: CATGFGPSGSVQFF. CDR3 DNA: TGCGCCACCGGATTCGGGCCTAGCGGGAGCGTGCAGTTCTTC.

The genes are TRBV10-3 and TRBJ1-5; D perhaps matches TRBD1 (5 bases). CDR1 and CDR2 from the germline V gene are ENHRY and SYGVKD. The CDR3 runs 21 residues. Trimming pared 0 bases from V and 5 bases from J, leaving 29 bases between. The CDR3 nucleotides read TGTGCCATCAGTGAGTCCGACCTCCCGGGACTGATGGGTGGGAAGGATCAGCCCCAGCATTTT. This encodes CAISESDLPGLMGGKDQPQHF.

This sequence joins TRBV7-8 and TRBJ1-6; 10 positions match TRBD1. The junction had 7 bases not matched to a gene; V was cut back by 5 bases and J by 12 bases. The V gene's germline CDR1 is SGHVS and CDR2 FQNEAQ. The CDR3 has 14 residues. CDR3: CASSHRDRGIPLHF. Written as DNA, the CDR3 is TGTGCCAGCAGCCACCGGGACAGGGGCATACCCCTCCACTTT.

This rearrangement joins TRBV7-8 to TRBJ1-4, with 7 bases fitting TRBD1. CDR1 and CDR2 (germline): SGHVS, FQNEAQ. This CDR3 is 15 amino acids long. Germline trimming cut 4 bases from V and 5 bases from J; bases unmatched to any gene: 7. CDR3 in amino acids: CASSSLLTGNEKLFF. As DNA, the CDR3 is TGTGCCAGCAGCTCCCTTCTGACAGGGAATGAAAAACTGTTTTTT. Together with reference TRBV7-8 and TRBJ1-4, the CDR3 gives the full variable domain: GAGVSQSPRYKVAKRGQDVALRCDPISGHVSLFWYQQALGQGPEFLTYFQNEAQLDKSGLPSDRFFAERPEGSVSTLKIQRTQQEDSAVYLCASSSLLTGNEKLFFGSGTQLSVL.

V and J are TRBV6-2 or TRBV6-3 and TRBJ2-1; 9 bases line up with TRBD2. CDR3 length equals 13 residues. The germline V gene encodes CDR1 MNHEY and CDR2 SVGEGT. J gave up 7 bases and V 8 bases, and 6 bases lay outside the gene matches. The CDR3 DNA is TGTGCCAGCTGCCCTAGCGGGGTTAATGAGCAGTTCTTC. This codes for CASCPSGVNEQFF.

This clone was counted only a few times. V and J are TRBV5-6 and TRBJ2-1; 14 positions match TRBD2. The germline CDR1 and CDR2 sequences are SGHDT and YYEEEE. This CDR3 has 16 residues. Trimming took 5 bases from V and 7 from J; bases not matched to a gene: 8. Here the CDR3 DNA reads TGTGCCAGCAGATTGACCGGGACTAGCGGGGGTAATGAGCAGTTCTTC. This encodes CASRLTGTSGGNEQFF.

The J gene is TRBJ2-1, the V gene TRBV29-1; 9 bases map to TRBD2. Germline CDR1 and CDR2: SQVTM and ANQGSEA. The CDR3 spans 15 residues. The trim removed 7 bases at V and 7 bases at J, leaving 14 bases unmatched. The CDR3 protein is CSAMVRREGRNEQFF. In DNA, the CDR3 is TGCAGCGCCATGGTCCGGCGGGAGGGCCGGAATGAGCAGTTCTTC.

The V and J genes are TRBV11-2 and TRBJ2-2; 10 positions agree with TRBD1. The CDR3 extends over 17 amino acids. Germline V gene sequence: CDR1 SGHAT, CDR2 FQNNGV. Trimming cost V 2 bases and J 3 bases; bases outside gene matches: 6. Here the CDR3 reads CASSLRQGAGYTGELFF. The CDR3 DNA reads TGTGCCAGCAGCTTAAGACAGGGGGCTGGGTACACCGGGGAGCTGTTTTTT.

This chain links TRBV11-3 with TRBJ2-7; perhaps TRBD2 as D (5 bases). Deletions cut 3 bases from V and 0 bases from J, with 9 bases between. Germline V gives CDR1 SGHNT, CDR2 YENEEA. There are 14 residues in the CDR3. As DNA, the CDR3 is TGTGCCAGCAGCTTGGCGGGCCTCTCCTACGAGCAGTACTTC. Translation gives CASSLAGLSYEQYF.

The chain uses TRBV19 and TRBJ1-1; TRBD1 matches 7 bases. V dropped 6 bases and J dropped 7; count of bases not matched to a gene: 5. Germline CDR1 reads LNHDA; CDR2 reads SQIVND (reference sequence). The CDR3 is made up of 12 amino acids. CDR3 region: CASRGQSLEAFF. The CDR3 DNA reads as TGTGCCAGTAGGGGACAGTCCCTTGAAGCTTTCTTT.

This clone has more than one count but fewer than ten. The chain carries TRBV5-1 and TRBJ2-1, with TRBD2 matching over 10 bases. Trimming removed 4 bases from V and 3 bases from J; junction bases left unmatched: 4. CDR1 SGHRS and CDR2 YFSETQ come from the germline V gene. The CDR3 is 15 amino acids. CDR3 region: CASSQLAGGYNEQFF. In DNA form, the CDR3 reads TGCGCCAGCAGCCAATTAGCGGGAGGCTACAATGAGCAGTTCTTC.

This clone has a single count. V and J are TRBV24-1 and TRBJ2-3; D is perhaps TRBD2 (6 bases). CDR1 is KGHDR, CDR2 SFDVKD, per germline. Trimming pared 3 bases from V and 2 bases from J, leaving 11 bases between. The CDR3 totals 15 residues. CDR3 nucleotide sequence: TGTGCCACCAGTGATAGGAGGGCATCCACAGATACGCAGTATTTT. As protein: CATSDRRASTDTQYF.